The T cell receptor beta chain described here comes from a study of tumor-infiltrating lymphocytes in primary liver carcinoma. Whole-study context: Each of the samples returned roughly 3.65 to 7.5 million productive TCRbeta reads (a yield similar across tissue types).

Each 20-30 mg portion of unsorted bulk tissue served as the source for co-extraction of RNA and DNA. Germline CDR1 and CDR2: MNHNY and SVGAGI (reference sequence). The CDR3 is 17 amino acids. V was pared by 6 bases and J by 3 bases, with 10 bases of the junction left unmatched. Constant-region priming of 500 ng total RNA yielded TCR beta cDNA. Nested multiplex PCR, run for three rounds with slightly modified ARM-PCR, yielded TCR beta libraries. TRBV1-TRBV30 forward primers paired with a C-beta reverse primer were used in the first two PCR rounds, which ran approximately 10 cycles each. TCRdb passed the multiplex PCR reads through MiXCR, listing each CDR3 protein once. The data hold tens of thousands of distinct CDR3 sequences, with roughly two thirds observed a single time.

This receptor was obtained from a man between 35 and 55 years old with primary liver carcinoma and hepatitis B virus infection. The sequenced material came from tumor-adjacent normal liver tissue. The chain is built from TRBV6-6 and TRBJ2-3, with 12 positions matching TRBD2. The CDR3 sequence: CASRRRLAGEGTDTQYF. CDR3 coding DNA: TGTGCCAGCAGGAGAAGACTAGCGGGAGAAGGGACAGATACGCAGTATTTT.